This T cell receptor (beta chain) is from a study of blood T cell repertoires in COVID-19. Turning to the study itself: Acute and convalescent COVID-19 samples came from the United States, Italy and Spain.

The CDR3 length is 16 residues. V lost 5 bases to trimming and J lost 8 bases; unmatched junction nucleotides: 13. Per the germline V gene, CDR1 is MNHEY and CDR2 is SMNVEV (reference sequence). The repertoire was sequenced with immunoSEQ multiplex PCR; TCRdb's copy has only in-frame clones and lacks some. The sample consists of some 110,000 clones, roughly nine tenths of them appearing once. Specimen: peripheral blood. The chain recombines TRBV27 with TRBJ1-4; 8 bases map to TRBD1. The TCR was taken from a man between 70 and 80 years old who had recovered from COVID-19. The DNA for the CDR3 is TGTGCCAGCAGTGCATGGACAGGGAGTACGGGCGAAAAACTGTTTTTT. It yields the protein CASSAWTGSTGEKLFF.